These T cell receptor beta chains were read from a single sample in a study of OX40 agonist ivuxolimab in advanced cancers. TCRdb keeps only in-frame clones here, not all; method: immunoSEQ multiplex PCR. The sample consists of about 100,000 clones, around 90% of them appearing once. The sequenced sample was CD4+ or CD8+ T cells sorted from blood, obtained in a trial of the OX40 agonist ivuxolimab. The receptors shown here come from an adult with an advanced solid tumor such as melanoma, head and neck, liver or kidney cancer. Each CDR3 is given with its conserved first and last residue.

>TRBJ2-1|15|TRBV4-3
CASSQGLGGSYEQFF
>TRBJ2-3|17|TRBV28
CASSLTPSDWGTDTQYF
>TRBJ2-5|12|TRBV5-1
CASSSGRGAQYF
>TRBJ2-3|12|TRBV2
CASSDRANTQYF
>TRBJ2-3|10|TRBV29-1
CSVGPDTQYF
>TRBJ2-7|14|TRBV30
CAWSFGDPSYEQYF
>TRBJ2-7|13|TRBV6-1
CASRRDGSYEQYF
>TRBJ2-2|14|TRBV5-6
CASSYTVNTGELFF
>TRBJ1-1|13|TRBV11-2
CASSFYADPVAFF
>TRBJ1-5|13|TRBV19
CASSIQSQGPQHF
>TRBJ1-1|15|TRBV6-1
CASSEDFRGGTEAFF
>TRBJ1-6|14|TRBV29-1
CSVARDRENSPLHF
>TRBJ2-3|17|TRBV1
CTSSQPGLAGDWDTQYF
>TRBJ2-1|19|TRBV4-2
CASSQELPAGGRTYNEQFF
>TRBJ2-6|16|TRBV5-6
CASSLYGDPGANVLTF
>TRBJ2-2|15|TRBV7-2
CASSSGGAGSWELFF
>TRBJ1-1|12|TRBV6-1
CASSEGRGEAFF
>TRBJ2-6|12|TRBV29-1
CSVGSGANVLTF
>TRBJ1-3|16|TRBV18
CASSPSTRASGNTIYF
>TRBJ2-3|14|TRBV19
CASRTDTGTDTQYF
>TRBJ2-2|14|TRBV11-1
CASSPQVSTGELFF
>TRBJ1-2|15|TRBV28
CASSFPAPRNYGYTF
>TRBJ1-2|14|TRBV2
CASRAGPLNYGYTF
>TRBJ2-5|14|TRBV18
CASSEGLAGETQYF
>TRBJ2-1|15|TRBV28
CASSSLGSGYNEQFF
>TRBJ2-5|11|TRBV29-1
CSVRRSETQYF
>TRBJ1-5|14|TRBV19
CASSISFFDRGQHF
>TRBJ2-7|14|TRBV7-2
CASSLESGAYEQYF
>TRBJ2-1|15|TRBV2
CASGRLAGTYNEQFF
>TRBJ2-5|15|TRBV27
CASSFRLGGQETQYF
>TRBJ2-7|14|TRBV7-2
CASSYISKSSEQYF
>TRBJ2-7|18|TRBV10-3
CAISDFFGTSGSSYEQYF
>TRBJ2-3|15|TRBV5-4
CASSSRTGATDTQYF
>TRBJ2-3|13|TRBV18
CASSRDSTDTQYF
>TRBJ2-3|16|TRBV11-1
CASSRMTGGAGDTQYF
>TRBJ1-3|16|TRBV11-3
CASSLGQVPSGNTIYF
>TRBJ2-1|19|TRBV5-1
CASSFGSVGQAFSYNEQFF
>TRBJ2-3|15|TRBV19
CASSFTGAITDTQYF
>TRBJ1-5|13|TRBV28
CASSFIQNQPQHF
>TRBJ1-1|13|TRBV6-5
CASSYRGPTEAFF
>TRBJ2-3|13|TRBV5-1
CASSLDPSGTQYF
>TRBJ1-1|12|TRBV6-1
CASSHRGAEAFF